The rows below give T cell receptor beta chains drawn from one sample of a study of shared clonotypes between healthy human individuals. Generated by immunoSEQ multiplex PCR, the TCRdb table keeps only in-frame clones and is missing some. The table lists a few million clones, 85% to 95% of them singletons. What was sequenced was naive CD4+ T cells sorted from blood. The receptors shown here come from a man younger than 35 in good health. CDR3s include the opening cysteine and the closing phenylalanine or tryptophan. The D gene is left open where the match is weak. Clone size, where shown, is once, few, many, or a class for clones that have expanded.

j_call d_call v_call clone_size cdr3_nt cdr3_aa
TRBJ2-5 TRBD2 TRBV7-2 once TGTGCCAGCAGTTTCACTAGCGGGAGAGGAGAGACCCAGTACTTC CASSFTSGRGETQYF
TRBJ2-4 TRBD2 TRBV14 - TGTGCCAGCGCGCGGGGGAAGGGAAACATTCAGTACTTC CASARGKGNIQYF
TRBJ2-5 - TRBV5-4 - TGTGCCAGCAGCTTGTCCAGCGTACAAGAGACCCAGTACTTC CASSLSSVQETQYF
TRBJ2-2 - TRBV6-5 - TGTGCCAGCAGTTACTCGATGCACAGATTGCTGTTTTTT CASSYSMHRLLFF
TRBJ2-7 TRBD2 TRBV4-3 - TGCGCCAGCAGCCAAGATAGGGCCGGACTAGCGGGAGGGCCGACTTACGAGCAGTACTTC CASSQDRAGLAGGPTYEQYF
TRBJ1-1 TRBD1 TRBV18 - TGTGCCAGCTCTCTAGACAGGGGAACTGAAGCTTTCTTT CASSLDRGTEAFF
TRBJ2-5 - TRBV4-3 - TGCGCCAGCAGCCAAGATCTAGCGCTGGGCCGGCAAGAGACCCAGTACTTC CASSQDLALGRQETQYF
TRBJ2-7 - TRBV7-2 - TGTGCCAGCAGCTCAGGACTTCCTTCCTACGAGCAGTACTTC CASSSGLPSYEQYF
TRBJ1-5 TRBD1 TRBV18 - TGTGCCAGCTCACCACTGGGACAGGGCGGACAGCCCCAGCATTTT CASSPLGQGGQPQHF
TRBJ2-7 - TRBV5-8 once TGTGCCAGCAGCTTTGAACCGACCTCCTACGAGCAGTACTTC CASSFEPTSYEQYF
TRBJ2-7 - TRBV10-1 once TGCGCCAGCAGTGACGGGGCAGGGGTTCGCTCCGAGCAGTACTTC CASSDGAGVRSEQYF
TRBJ2-1 - TRBV21-1 - TGTGCCAGCAGCAAAGGACAGACGGGGAATGAGCAGTTCTTC CASSKGQTGNEQFF
TRBJ1-1 - TRBV28 - TGTGCCAGCAGACGAAACCCCAACACTGAAGCTTTCTTT CASRRNPNTEAFF
TRBJ2-1 TRBD2 TRBV9 - TGTGCCAGCAGCCCCCGGGGGGGGACGTCCTACAATGAGCAGTTCTTC CASSPRGGTSYNEQFF
TRBJ2-7 - TRBV2 - TGTGCCAGCAGTGAATGGGAGCGGGGCTCGGGACAAGGACGATCCTACGAGCAGTACTTC CASSEWERGSGQGRSYEQYF
TRBJ2-3 TRBD2 TRBV19 - TGTGCCAGTGGACCGGGACTAGCGGCAGATACGCAGTATTTT CASGPGLAADTQYF
TRBJ2-5 - TRBV25-1 - TGTGCCAGCACCCCCACATGGAGCGTAGGGGAGACCCAGTACTTC CASTPTWSVGETQYF
TRBJ2-1 - TRBV10-3 few TGTGCCATCAGTGAGGGGACTGAGCAGTTCTTC CAISEGTEQFF
TRBJ2-5 - TRBV28 - TGTGCCAGCAGTCAGAACGACAAACGGGAGACCCAGTACTTC CASSQNDKRETQYF
TRBJ1-3 - TRBV6-1 - TGTGCCAGCAGTGAGGCAGCAACCGCCTCTGGAAACACCATATATTTT CASSEAATASGNTIYF
TRBJ2-5 TRBD2 TRBV5-1 few TGCGCCAGCAGCTTGGGCGGGACTAGCGCTGGGGTAGGAGAGACCCAGTACTTC CASSLGGTSAGVGETQYF
TRBJ2-7 - TRBV7-2 - TGTGCCAGCAGCCCCCGGTGGCTGCGCGAGCAGTACTTC CASSPRWLREQYF
TRBJ1-2 TRBD1 TRBV5-1 - TGCGCCAGCAGCTTGGCGGGACAGGGGCCTGGAGGATACACCTTC CASSLAGQGPGGYTF
TRBJ2-7 - TRBV18 once TGTGCCAGCTCACCACCGTCACCAGCGCCAACCTACGAGCAGTACTTC CASSPPSPAPTYEQYF
TRBJ1-3 TRBD1 TRBV10-3 - TGTGCCATCACGGAGGGGGCCTCTGGAAACACCATATATTTT CAITEGASGNTIYF
TRBJ1-4 - TRBV7-9 - TGTGCCAGCAGCTTCGGGGAGGGACCAACTAATGAAAAACTGTTTTTT CASSFGEGPTNEKLFF
TRBJ1-2 TRBD1 TRBV19 - TGTGCCAGTAGTCCAAGAGACAGGGGGCATAACTATGGCTACACCTTC CASSPRDRGHNYGYTF
TRBJ2-7 - TRBV6-5 - TGTGCCAGCAGCCAGTATAGGACGGCATACGAGCAGTACTTC CASSQYRTAYEQYF
TRBJ1-6 TRBD1 TRBV29-1 - TGCAGCGTTACCTTCGGGACAGGGGGAATTGGTTCACCCCTCCACTTT CSVTFGTGGIGSPLHF
TRBJ2-4 TRBD2 TRBV4-3 - TGCGCCAGCAGCCAAGATCCGCTAGCGGGAGACGGGGCCAAAAACATTCAGTACTTC CASSQDPLAGDGAKNIQYF
TRBJ2-2 - TRBV5-1 - TGCGCCAGCAGCACCGGACAGTATAGCACCGGGGAGCTGTTTTTT CASSTGQYSTGELFF
TRBJ2-7 - TRBV7-2 - TGTGCCAGCAGCTTACACGCGGGGAAAATCTCCGAGCAGTACTTC CASSLHAGKISEQYF
TRBJ2-3 - TRBV27 once TGTGCCAGCAGTCCACGACAGTTCTGGGGGACAGATACGCAGTATTTT CASSPRQFWGTDTQYF
TRBJ2-7 TRBD2 TRBV6-5 - TGTGCCAGCAGTTACTCCGCCGGGCGGGAGGGGTACGAGCAGTACTTC CASSYSAGREGYEQYF
TRBJ2-1 TRBD2 TRBV6-4 - TGTGCCAGCAGTTTAGCGGGAGGTTCTGGTGAGCAGTTCTTC CASSLAGGSGEQFF
TRBJ2-6 - TRBV6-6 - TGTGCCAGCAGTTACGTTGGCTCTGGGGCCAACGTCCTGACTTTC CASSYVGSGANVLTF
TRBJ1-6 - TRBV5-1 - TGCGCCAGCAGCTTGGGAGGCCTCTCCTATAATTCACCCCTCCACTTT CASSLGGLSYNSPLHF
TRBJ2-6 - TRBV19 - TGTGCCAGTACCCCGGATCCTGGGGCCAACGTCCTGACTTTC CASTPDPGANVLTF
TRBJ2-7 - TRBV28 few TGTGCCAGCAGTTTGGAGGGACCCTACGAGCAGTACTTC CASSLEGPYEQYF
TRBJ2-5 TRBD1 TRBV9 - TGTGCCAGCAGCGTAGCCGGAGAGGGGGCCGGGCAAGAGACCCAGTACTTC CASSVAGEGAGQETQYF
TRBJ1-5 TRBD1 TRBV7-8 - TGTGCCAGCAGCCCTAATAGCCGCAGACAGGGGGGGAGTTATAGCAATCAGCCCCAGCATTTT CASSPNSRRQGGSYSNQPQHF
TRBJ2-3 TRBD2 TRBV30 - TGTGCCTGGAGCCCTCAGCGGGGGAACCTTTACACAGATACGCAGTATTTT CAWSPQRGNLYTDTQYF
TRBJ2-3 - TRBV27 - TGTGCCAGCAGTTGGAGGACACCCCCAGATACGCAGTATTTT CASSWRTPPDTQYF
TRBJ1-1 TRBD1 TRBV2 - TGTGCCAGCAGTTCCACTCGACAGGGGACTGAAGCTTTCTTT CASSSTRQGTEAFF
TRBJ1-5 - TRBV5-5 once TGTGCCAGCAGCTTGGCCTGGGCAGCCAATCAGCCCCAGCATTTT CASSLAWAANQPQHF
TRBJ2-5 - TRBV30 - TGTGCCTGGGACAAATCTGGCGGAAAGACCCAGTACTTC CAWDKSGGKTQYF
TRBJ1-6 TRBD1 TRBV6-6 - TGTGCCAGCAGTTACCTCGACAGGGTAAATTCACCCCTCCACTTT CASSYLDRVNSPLHF
TRBJ1-5 - TRBV19 - TGTGCCAGTAGTGTAGAGCCTTATAGCAATCAGCCCCAGCATTTT CASSVEPYSNQPQHF
TRBJ1-4 TRBD1 TRBV28 - TGTGCCAGCAGTAAAATGACAGGGACCAACAATGAAAAACTGTTTTTT CASSKMTGTNNEKLFF
TRBJ2-2 - TRBV6-4 - TGTGCCAGCAGTGACTCTCCAGGGTTCGGGGAGCTGTTTTTT CASSDSPGFGELFF
TRBJ2-2 TRBD2 TRBV18 - TGTGCCAGCTCACCCGGACTAGCGGGAGTTATGGACACCGGGGAGCTGTTTTTT CASSPGLAGVMDTGELFF
TRBJ2-3 TRBD1 TRBV6-1 - TGTGCCAGCAGTGAATCAGGGGGCCGGATAAATACGCAGTATTTT CASSESGGRINTQYF
TRBJ1-2 - TRBV28 - TGTGCCAGCAGTTCCCAGGGACATCAGCCCCCTTTTACCTATGGCTACACCTTC CASSSQGHQPPFTYGYTF
TRBJ2-3 - TRBV9 - TGTGCCAGCAGCATCACAGGGTTGACAGATACGCAGTATTTT CASSITGLTDTQYF
TRBJ2-2 - TRBV7-6 - TGTGCCAGCAGCCCCGTTTGGGTAGAGCTAGTGCCCGGGGAGCTGTTTTTT CASSPVWVELVPGELFF
TRBJ1-3 - TRBV30 - TGTGCCTGGAGTGTGAAATCTGGAAACACCATATATTTT CAWSVKSGNTIYF
TRBJ1-2 - TRBV6-6 - TGTGCCAGCGCGGAGACTAACTATGGCTACACCTTC CASAETNYGYTF
TRBJ1-1 TRBD1 TRBV5-1 few TGCGCCAGCAGCCGGTCGACAGGGGGCATTGAAGCTTTCTTT CASSRSTGGIEAFF
TRBJ2-2 TRBD1 TRBV5-1 - TGCGCCAGCAGTCCCCCCGGGACAGGGGGCACCGGGGAGCTGTTTTTT CASSPPGTGGTGELFF
TRBJ2-5 - TRBV18 once TGTGCCAGCTCGCCACTTCCGGGACCCCGCCAAGAGACCCAGTACTTC CASSPLPGPRQETQYF